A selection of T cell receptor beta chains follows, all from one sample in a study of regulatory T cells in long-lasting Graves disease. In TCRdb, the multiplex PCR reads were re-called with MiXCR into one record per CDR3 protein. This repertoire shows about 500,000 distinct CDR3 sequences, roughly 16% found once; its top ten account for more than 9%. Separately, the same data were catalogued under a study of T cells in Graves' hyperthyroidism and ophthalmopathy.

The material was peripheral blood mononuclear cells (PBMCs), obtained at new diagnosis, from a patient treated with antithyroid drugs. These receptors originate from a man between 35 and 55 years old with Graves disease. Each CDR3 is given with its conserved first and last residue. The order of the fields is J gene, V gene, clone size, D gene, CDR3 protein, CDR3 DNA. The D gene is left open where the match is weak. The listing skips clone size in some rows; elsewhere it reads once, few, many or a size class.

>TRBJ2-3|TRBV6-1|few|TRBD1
CASGTGTTDTQYF
TGTGCCAGCGGGACAGGGACCACAGATACGCAGTATTTT
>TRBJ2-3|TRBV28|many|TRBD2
CASSSRGGPTDTQYF
TGTGCCAGCAGTTCTCGGGGAGGGCCGACAGATACGCAGTATTTT
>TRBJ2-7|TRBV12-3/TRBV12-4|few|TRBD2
CASKISGSPLSEQYF
TGTGCCAGCAAAATTAGCGGGAGCCCCCTATCCGAGCAGTACTTC
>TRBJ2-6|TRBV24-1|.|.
CATSDADRSRVLTF
TGTGCCACCAGTGACGCCGACAGGTCTCGCGTCCTGACTTTC
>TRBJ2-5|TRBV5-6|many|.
CASSGRGTGETQYF
TGTGCCAGCAGCGGTCGGGGGACGGGGGAGACCCAGTACTTC
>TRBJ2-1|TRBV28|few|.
CASSLGFSPYNEQFF
TGTGCCAGCAGTTTAGGATTCTCGCCCTACAATGAGCAGTTCTTC
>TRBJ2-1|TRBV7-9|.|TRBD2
CASSLVLAGALQFF
TGTGCCAGCAGCTTAGTTCTAGCGGGAGCTCTGCAGTTCTTC
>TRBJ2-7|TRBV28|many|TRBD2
CASRLSGRYYEQYF
TGTGCCAGCAGGCTAAGCGGGAGGTACTACGAGCAGTACTTC
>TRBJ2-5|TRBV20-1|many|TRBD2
CSGTGLAALETQYF
TGCAGTGGGACGGGACTAGCGGCCCTAGAGACCCAGTACTTC
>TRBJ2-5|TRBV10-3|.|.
CAIRGSGQETQYF
TGTGCCATCAGGGGTAGCGGACAAGAGACCCAGTACTTC
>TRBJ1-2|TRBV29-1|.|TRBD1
CSATGEGGYGYTF
TGCAGCGCAACAGGGGAGGGAGGCTATGGCTACACCTTC
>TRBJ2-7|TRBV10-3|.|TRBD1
CAATGTGGYEQYF
TGTGCCGCCACCGGGACAGGGGGCTACGAGCAGTACTTC
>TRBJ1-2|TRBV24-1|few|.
CATRPGRDPCGYTF
TGTGCCACCCGCCCGGGCAGGGACCCATGTGGCTACACCTTC
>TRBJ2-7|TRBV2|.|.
CASSDRGAREQYF
TGTGCCAGCAGTGACCGGGGGGCTCGGGAGCAGTACTTC
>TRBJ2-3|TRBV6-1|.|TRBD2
CASSGSGASTDTQYF
TGTGCCAGCAGTGGTAGCGGGGCTAGCACAGATACGCAGTATTTT
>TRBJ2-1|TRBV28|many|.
CASSRPDEQFF
TGTGCCAGCAGTCGTCCCGATGAGCAGTTCTTC
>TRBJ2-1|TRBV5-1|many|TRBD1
CASSLAMGQGTNEQFF
TGCGCCAGCAGCTTGGCCATGGGACAGGGAACCAATGAGCAGTTCTTC
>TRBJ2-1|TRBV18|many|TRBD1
CASSPIGGFDNEQFF
TGTGCCAGCTCACCTATAGGGGGCTTTGATAATGAGCAGTTCTTC
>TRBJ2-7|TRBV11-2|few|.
CASSSPGTHPSYEQYF
TGTGCCAGCAGTTCACCCGGGACCCACCCTTCCTACGAGCAGTACTTC
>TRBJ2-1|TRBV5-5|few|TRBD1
CASSDGQGGRDEQFF
TGTGCCAGCAGCGACGGACAGGGAGGTCGAGATGAGCAGTTCTTC
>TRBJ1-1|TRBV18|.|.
CASSPRTPPLPNTEAFF
TGTGCCAGCTCACCTAGGACACCCCCGCTCCCGAACACTGAAGCTTTCTTT
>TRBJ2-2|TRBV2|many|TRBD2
CASSEVRTSGRNTGELFF
TGTGCCAGCAGTGAAGTCCGGACTAGCGGGAGGAACACCGGGGAGCTGTTTTTT
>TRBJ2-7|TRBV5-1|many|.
CASSLSNNFGEQYF
TGCGCCAGCAGCTTGTCCAACAACTTCGGGGAGCAGTACTTC
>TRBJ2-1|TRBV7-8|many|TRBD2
CASSYPQGGRRDEQFF
TGTGCCAGCAGCTACCCCCAGGGCGGGAGGCGGGATGAGCAGTTCTTC
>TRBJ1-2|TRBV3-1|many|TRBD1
CASARGDRSYGYTF
TGTGCCAGCGCCAGGGGGGACCGGAGCTATGGCTACACCTTC
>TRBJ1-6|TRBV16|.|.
CASSQFREASPLHF
TGTGCCAGCAGCCAGTTCCGGGAGGCTTCACCCCTCCACTTT
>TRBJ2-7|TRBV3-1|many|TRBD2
CASSQGGSFSFEQYF
TGTGCCAGCAGCCAAGGCGGGAGCTTTTCGTTCGAGCAGTACTTC
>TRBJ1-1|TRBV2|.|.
CASRLYPLHTEAFF
TGTGCCAGCAGGCTATATCCACTCCACACTGAAGCTTTCTTT
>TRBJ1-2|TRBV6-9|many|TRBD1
CASSYPPGTGGYTF
TGTGCCAGCAGTTACCCTCCCGGGACAGGGGGCTACACCTTC
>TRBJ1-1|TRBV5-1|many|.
CASSLDPFDEAFF
TGCGCCAGCAGCTTGGACCCATTCGATGAAGCTTTCTTT
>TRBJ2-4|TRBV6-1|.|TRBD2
CVTGAVGGNIQYF
TGTGTCACTGGGGCGGTCGGGGGGAACATTCAGTACTTC
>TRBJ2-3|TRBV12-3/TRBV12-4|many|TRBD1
CASSRQGRGTDTQYF
TGTGCCAGCAGCCGACAGGGGAGAGGCACAGATACGCAGTATTTT
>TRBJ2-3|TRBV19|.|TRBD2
CASSAKREADTQYF
TGTGCCAGTAGTGCGAAACGGGAGGCAGATACGCAGTATTTT
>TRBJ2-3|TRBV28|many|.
CASRTYQGRQAADTQYF
TGTGCCAGCAGGACCTATCAGGGGCGGCAAGCGGCAGATACGCAGTATTTT
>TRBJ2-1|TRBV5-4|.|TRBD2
CASTDSGRSRDEQFF
TGTGCCAGCACCGATAGCGGGAGGAGTCGGGATGAGCAGTTCTTC
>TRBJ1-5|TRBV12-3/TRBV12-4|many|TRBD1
CASSSDRDGQPQHF
TGTGCCAGCAGCTCAGACAGGGATGGCCAGCCCCAGCATTTT
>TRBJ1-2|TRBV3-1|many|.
CASSHGEGYGYTF
TGTGCCAGCAGCCATGGGGAGGGATATGGCTACACCTTC
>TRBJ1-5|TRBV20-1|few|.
CSALYKDYSNQPQHF
TGCAGTGCTCTTTACAAAGATTATAGCAATCAGCCCCAGCATTTT
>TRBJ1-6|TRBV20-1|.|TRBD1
CSARGGTGGGNNSPLHF
TGCAGTGCTAGAGGCGGAACAGGGGGAGGAAATAATTCACCCCTCCACTTT
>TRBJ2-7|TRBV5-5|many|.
CASSLDAYEQYF
TGTGCCAGCAGCTTGGATGCCTACGAGCAGTACTTC
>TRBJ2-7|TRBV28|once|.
CASLGRPGEQYF
TGTGCCAGCCTGGGACGGCCGGGTGAGCAGTACTTC
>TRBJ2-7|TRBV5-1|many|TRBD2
CASSLGLAGALSYEQYF
TGCGCCAGCAGCTTGGGACTAGCGGGAGCCTTGTCCTACGAGCAGTACTTC
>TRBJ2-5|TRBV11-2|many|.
CASSQTGPDGTQYF
TGTGCCAGCAGCCAGACGGGTCCCGACGGGACCCAGTACTTC
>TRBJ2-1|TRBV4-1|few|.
CASSQDGGRNEQFF
TGCGCCAGCAGCCAAGATGGGGGCCGTAATGAGCAGTTCTTC
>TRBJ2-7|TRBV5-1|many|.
CASSPRDRVFSGNHEQYF
TGCGCCAGCAGCCCCCGGGACAGGGTGTTTAGCGGGAACCACGAGCAGTACTTC
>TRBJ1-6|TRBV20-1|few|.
CSATRILRNSPLHF
TGCAGTGCTACACGGATCCTGAGAAATTCACCCCTCCACTTT
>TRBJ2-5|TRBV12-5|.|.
CASGLLQETQYF
TGTGCTAGTGGTTTGCTCCAAGAGACCCAGTACTTC
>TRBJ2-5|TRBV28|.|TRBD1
CASSSPPRQGAEETQYF
TGTGCCAGCAGTTCCCCTCCTCGACAGGGGGCGGAGGAGACCCAGTACTTC
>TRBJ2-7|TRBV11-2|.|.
CASSPRDGAYEQYF
TGTGCCAGCAGTCCGCGGGACGGCGCCTACGAGCAGTACTTC
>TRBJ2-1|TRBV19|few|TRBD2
CASSIELAGGRGEQFF
TGTGCCAGTAGTATCGAGCTAGCGGGAGGGAGAGGTGAGCAGTTCTTC
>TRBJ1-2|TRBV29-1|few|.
CSVTGTKIYGYTF
TGCAGCGTTACCGGGACGAAAATCTATGGCTACACCTTC